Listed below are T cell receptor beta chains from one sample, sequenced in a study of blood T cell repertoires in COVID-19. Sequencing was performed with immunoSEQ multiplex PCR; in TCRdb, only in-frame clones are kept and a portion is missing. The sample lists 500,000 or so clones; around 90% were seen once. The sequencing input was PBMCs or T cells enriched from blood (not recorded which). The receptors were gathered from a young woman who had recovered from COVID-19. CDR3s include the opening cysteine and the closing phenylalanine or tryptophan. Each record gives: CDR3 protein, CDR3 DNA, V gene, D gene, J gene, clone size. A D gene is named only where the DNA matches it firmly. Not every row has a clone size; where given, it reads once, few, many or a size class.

cdr3_aa: CASSPGLVETQYF
cdr3_nt: TGTGCCAGCAGTCCCGGACTTGTGGAGACCCAGTACTTC
v_call: TRBV14
d_call: -
j_call: TRBJ2-5
clone_size: few

cdr3_aa: CASSSGGATDTQYF
cdr3_nt: TGTGCCAGCAGTAGCGGGGGGGCCACAGATACGCAGTATTTT
v_call: TRBV6-4
d_call: TRBD2
j_call: TRBJ2-3
clone_size: many

cdr3_aa: CSVYDGRKGEKLFF
cdr3_nt: TGCAGCGTTTACGACGGTCGGAAGGGGGAAAAACTGTTTTTT
v_call: TRBV29-1
d_call: -
j_call: TRBJ1-4
clone_size: -

cdr3_aa: CASVGPGNTEAFF
cdr3_nt: TGTGCCAGCGTCGGTCCCGGGAACACTGAAGCTTTCTTT
v_call: TRBV25-1
d_call: -
j_call: TRBJ1-1
clone_size: -

cdr3_aa: CASISVSGNTIYF
cdr3_nt: TGTGCCAGTATATCGGTCTCTGGAAACACCATATATTTT
v_call: TRBV19
d_call: -
j_call: TRBJ1-3
clone_size: -

cdr3_aa: CAWSAMTGTEAFF
cdr3_nt: TGTGCCTGGAGTGCTATGACAGGGACTGAAGCTTTCTTT
v_call: TRBV30
d_call: TRBD1
j_call: TRBJ1-1
clone_size: -

cdr3_aa: CASRMRGTGYRPYNEQFF
cdr3_nt: TGCGCCAGCAGGATGAGGGGGACAGGGTACCGCCCTTACAATGAGCAGTTCTTC
v_call: TRBV5-1
d_call: TRBD1
j_call: TRBJ2-1
clone_size: -

cdr3_aa: CASSYLGGLNSPLHF
cdr3_nt: TGTGCCAGCAGTTACCTAGGGGGCCTAAATTCACCCCTCCACTTT
v_call: TRBV6-5
d_call: TRBD1
j_call: TRBJ1-6
clone_size: -

cdr3_aa: CASSLGLAESTDTQYF
cdr3_nt: TGTGCCAGCAGCTTAGGACTAGCGGAAAGCACAGATACGCAGTATTTT
v_call: TRBV7-9
d_call: TRBD2
j_call: TRBJ2-3
clone_size: -

cdr3_aa: CASSLGRGGYQPQHF
cdr3_nt: TGTGCCAGCAGCTTAGGGCGGGGAGGATATCAGCCCCAGCATTTT
v_call: TRBV7-2
d_call: -
j_call: TRBJ1-5
clone_size: -

cdr3_aa: CASKSGHPSYEQYF
cdr3_nt: TGTGCCAGTAAGAGCGGTCACCCTTCCTACGAGCAGTACTTC
v_call: TRBV19
d_call: -
j_call: TRBJ2-7
clone_size: -

cdr3_aa: CASSPGGDHYGYTF
cdr3_nt: TGTGCCAGCTCACCAGGAGGGGACCACTATGGCTACACCTTC
v_call: TRBV18
d_call: -
j_call: TRBJ1-2
clone_size: -

cdr3_aa: CASSLQTGGNEQFF
cdr3_nt: TGTGCCAGCAGCTTACAAACAGGGGGGAATGAGCAGTTCTTC
v_call: TRBV7-2
d_call: TRBD1
j_call: TRBJ2-1
clone_size: -

cdr3_aa: CASSLGQGEAGANVLTF
cdr3_nt: TGTGCCAGCAGCCTCGGACAGGGTGAGGCTGGGGCCAACGTCCTGACTTTC
v_call: TRBV11-2
d_call: TRBD1
j_call: TRBJ2-6
clone_size: once

cdr3_aa: CASTVDRGGEQYF
cdr3_nt: TGTGCCAGCACCGTAGACAGGGGCGGAGAGCAGTACTTC
v_call: TRBV12-3/TRBV12-4
d_call: TRBD1
j_call: TRBJ2-7
clone_size: -

cdr3_aa: CASSLGSGGNTGELFF
cdr3_nt: TGCGCCAGCAGCCTCGGGAGCGGGGGCAACACCGGGGAGCTGTTTTTT
v_call: TRBV4-1
d_call: TRBD2
j_call: TRBJ2-2
clone_size: once

cdr3_aa: CASSLRLASYNEQFF
cdr3_nt: TGTGCCAGCAGCCTTCGACTAGCATCCTACAATGAGCAGTTCTTC
v_call: TRBV11-3
d_call: TRBD2
j_call: TRBJ2-1
clone_size: -

cdr3_aa: CASSLVPGSGHGYTF
cdr3_nt: TGCGCCAGCAGCTTGGTCCCAGGAAGTGGTCATGGCTACACCTTC
v_call: TRBV5-1
d_call: -
j_call: TRBJ1-2
clone_size: -

cdr3_aa: CASSPSVETDTQYF
cdr3_nt: TGCGCCAGCAGCCCGTCGGTCGAGACAGATACGCAGTATTTT
v_call: TRBV5-1
d_call: -
j_call: TRBJ2-3
clone_size: -

cdr3_aa: CASSPLKNTEAFF
cdr3_nt: TGTGCCAGCAGCCCTCTAAAGAACACTGAAGCTTTCTTT
v_call: TRBV11-3
d_call: -
j_call: TRBJ1-1
clone_size: -

cdr3_aa: CAISSYQGGEGDTQYF
cdr3_nt: TGTGCCATCAGTTCTTATCAGGGGGGAGAGGGAGATACGCAGTATTTT
v_call: TRBV10-3
d_call: -
j_call: TRBJ2-3
clone_size: once

cdr3_aa: CAWSTTGDQPQHF
cdr3_nt: TGTGCCTGGAGTACTACAGGGGATCAGCCCCAGCATTTT
v_call: TRBV30
d_call: TRBD1
j_call: TRBJ1-5
clone_size: -

cdr3_aa: CALRQGNQPQHF
cdr3_nt: TGTGCCTTAAGACAGGGGAATCAGCCCCAGCATTTT
v_call: TRBV30
d_call: TRBD1
j_call: TRBJ1-5
clone_size: -

cdr3_aa: CASSPGVGEGNEQYF
cdr3_nt: TGCGCCAGCAGCCCTGGGGTAGGGGAGGGGAACGAGCAGTACTTC
v_call: TRBV5-1
d_call: TRBD2
j_call: TRBJ2-7
clone_size: -

cdr3_aa: CASSPMTGEETQYF
cdr3_nt: TGCGCCAGCTCCCCGATGACAGGGGAAGAGACCCAGTACTTC
v_call: TRBV5-1
d_call: TRBD1
j_call: TRBJ2-5
clone_size: -

cdr3_aa: CASSQDGGPRGTEAFF
cdr3_nt: TGTGCCAGCAGCCAAGATGGTGGGCCCAGGGGCACTGAAGCTTTCTTT
v_call: TRBV3-1/TRBV3-2
d_call: -
j_call: TRBJ1-1
clone_size: -

cdr3_aa: CASSVGWADTQYF
cdr3_nt: TGTGCCAGCAGCGTAGGCTGGGCGGATACGCAGTATTTT
v_call: TRBV9
d_call: -
j_call: TRBJ2-3
clone_size: few

cdr3_aa: CASSSGETAFYEQYF
cdr3_nt: TGTGCCAGCAGCTCCGGTGAAACAGCCTTCTACGAGCAGTACTTC
v_call: TRBV13
d_call: -
j_call: TRBJ2-7
clone_size: -

cdr3_aa: CASTTGTSPSDEQFF
cdr3_nt: TGTGCCTCGACGACCGGGACTAGCCCTTCGGATGAGCAGTTCTTC
v_call: TRBV30
d_call: TRBD2
j_call: TRBJ2-1
clone_size: -

cdr3_aa: CASSPGTALAKNIQYF
cdr3_nt: TGTGCCAGCTCACCAGGAACAGCCCTAGCCAAAAACATTCAGTACTTC
v_call: TRBV18
d_call: -
j_call: TRBJ2-4
clone_size: -

cdr3_aa: CASSLERGQPQHF
cdr3_nt: TGTGCCAGCAGCCTAGAACGGGGTCAGCCCCAGCATTTT
v_call: TRBV7-2
d_call: -
j_call: TRBJ1-5
clone_size: -

cdr3_aa: CASSREGANTEAFF
cdr3_nt: TGTGCCAGCAGCCGGGAGGGGGCGAACACTGAAGCTTTCTTT
v_call: TRBV7-3
d_call: TRBD1
j_call: TRBJ1-1
clone_size: -

cdr3_aa: CASSESGYSNQPQHF
cdr3_nt: TGTGCCAGCAGTGAGTCCGGGTATAGCAATCAGCCCCAGCATTTT
v_call: TRBV6-1
d_call: -
j_call: TRBJ1-5
clone_size: -

cdr3_aa: CASSDPLAGRSNEQFF
cdr3_nt: TGTGCCAGCAGTGATCCACTAGCGGGTCGGTCCAATGAGCAGTTCTTC
v_call: TRBV2
d_call: TRBD2
j_call: TRBJ2-1
clone_size: -

cdr3_aa: CASSLDRGGEKLFF
cdr3_nt: TGTGCCAGCTCACTCGACAGGGGAGGTGAAAAACTGTTTTTT
v_call: TRBV18
d_call: TRBD1
j_call: TRBJ1-4
clone_size: -

cdr3_aa: CASKTGYGYTF
cdr3_nt: TGTGCCAGCAAGACAGGCTATGGCTACACCTTC
v_call: TRBV2
d_call: -
j_call: TRBJ1-2
clone_size: -

cdr3_aa: CASRPSLNTEAFF
cdr3_nt: TGCGCCAGCAGACCCAGTCTGAACACTGAAGCTTTCTTT
v_call: TRBV4-1
d_call: -
j_call: TRBJ1-1
clone_size: -

cdr3_aa: CASSPRGGRGYEQYF
cdr3_nt: TGTGCCAGCAGCCCTCGGGGGGGCAGGGGGTACGAGCAGTACTTC
v_call: TRBV28
d_call: -
j_call: TRBJ2-7
clone_size: -

cdr3_aa: CASTSGGGAYYFTDTQYF
cdr3_nt: TGTGCCAGCACCTCTGGAGGGGGCGCGTATTATTTCACAGATACGCAGTATTTT
v_call: TRBV2
d_call: -
j_call: TRBJ2-3
clone_size: -

cdr3_aa: CASTETTPSGPMFF
cdr3_nt: TGTGCCAGCACCGAAACCACTCCCAGCGGTCCTATGTTCTTC
v_call: TRBV25-1
d_call: -
j_call: TRBJ2-1
clone_size: -

cdr3_aa: CAWSAGGNEKLFF
cdr3_nt: TGTGCCTGGAGCGCAGGGGGAAATGAAAAACTGTTTTTT
v_call: TRBV30
d_call: TRBD1
j_call: TRBJ1-4
clone_size: -

cdr3_aa: CASLRSLAGTGELFF
cdr3_nt: TGTGCCAGCCTAAGAAGCCTAGCGGGTACCGGGGAGCTGTTTTTT
v_call: TRBV2
d_call: TRBD2
j_call: TRBJ2-2
clone_size: -

cdr3_aa: CATSAGGAYGYTF
cdr3_nt: TGTGCCACCAGTGCCGGGGGAGCTTATGGCTACACCTTC
v_call: TRBV24-1
d_call: -
j_call: TRBJ1-2
clone_size: -

cdr3_aa: CASSQVQTGELFF
cdr3_nt: TGTGCCAGCAGCCAAGTTCAGACCGGGGAGCTGTTTTTT
v_call: TRBV3-1/TRBV3-2
d_call: -
j_call: TRBJ2-2
clone_size: -

cdr3_aa: CASKAGRDGEQFF
cdr3_nt: TGCGCCAGCAAGGCAGGCCGCGATGGTGAGCAGTTCTTC
v_call: TRBV10-1
d_call: -
j_call: TRBJ2-1
clone_size: -

cdr3_aa: CASSLNHQGDNSPLHF
cdr3_nt: TGTGCCAGCAGCCTTAATCACCAGGGTGACAATTCACCCCTCCACTTT
v_call: TRBV5-4
d_call: -
j_call: TRBJ1-6
clone_size: -

cdr3_aa: CAWSGGGQDQPQHF
cdr3_nt: TGTGCCTGGAGTGGGGGGGGGCAAGATCAGCCCCAGCATTTT
v_call: TRBV30
d_call: -
j_call: TRBJ1-5
clone_size: -

cdr3_aa: CASSDSSGAPRDTQYF
cdr3_nt: TGTGCCAGCTCAGATTCTAGCGGGGCGCCACGGGATACGCAGTATTTT
v_call: TRBV18
d_call: TRBD2
j_call: TRBJ2-3
clone_size: -

cdr3_aa: CASSYRGLDLSDTQYF
cdr3_nt: TGTGCCAGCAGTTATCGTGGACTCGATTTGTCAGATACGCAGTATTTT
v_call: TRBV6-2/TRBV6-3
d_call: -
j_call: TRBJ2-3
clone_size: -

cdr3_aa: CASGERRSQPQHF
cdr3_nt: TGTGCCAGCGGGGAGAGACGAAGTCAGCCCCAGCATTTT
v_call: TRBV7-8
d_call: -
j_call: TRBJ1-5
clone_size: -

cdr3_aa: CASSVTGSGNTIYF
cdr3_nt: TGTGCCAGTAGCGTGACGGGGTCTGGAAACACCATATATTTT
v_call: TRBV19
d_call: -
j_call: TRBJ1-3
clone_size: -

cdr3_aa: CASSRTWDTGDPTEAFF
cdr3_nt: TGTGCCAGCAGTCGGACTTGGGACACAGGGGATCCCACTGAAGCTTTCTTT
v_call: TRBV6-2/TRBV6-3
d_call: TRBD1
j_call: TRBJ1-1
clone_size: -

cdr3_aa: CASSFRGGLYLDTQYF
cdr3_nt: TGCGCCAGCAGCTTCCGCGGAGGGCTATATCTAGATACGCAGTATTTT
v_call: TRBV5-1
d_call: -
j_call: TRBJ2-3
clone_size: -

cdr3_aa: CASSWTSGITDTQYF
cdr3_nt: TGTGCCAGCAGCTGGACTAGCGGAATCACAGATACGCAGTATTTT
v_call: TRBV5-8
d_call: TRBD2
j_call: TRBJ2-3
clone_size: -

cdr3_aa: CASSETWVDPAAIDEQFF
cdr3_nt: TGCGCCAGCAGTGAGACCTGGGTTGACCCGGCGGCAATAGATGAGCAGTTCTTC
v_call: TRBV10-2
d_call: -
j_call: TRBJ2-1
clone_size: -

cdr3_aa: CASSSVRETQYF
cdr3_nt: TGTGCCAGCAGTTCTGTGCGTGAGACCCAGTACTTC
v_call: TRBV6-5
d_call: -
j_call: TRBJ2-5
clone_size: -

cdr3_aa: CASSLGFEGAITYGYTF
cdr3_nt: TGCGCCAGCAGCTTGGGCTTCGAGGGGGCAATAACCTATGGCTACACCTTC
v_call: TRBV5-1
d_call: TRBD1
j_call: TRBJ1-2
clone_size: -

cdr3_aa: CASGSGTAETQYF
cdr3_nt: TGTGCTAGTGGTTCCGGGACTGCAGAGACCCAGTACTTC
v_call: TRBV12-5
d_call: -
j_call: TRBJ2-5
clone_size: -